This is a list of T cell receptor beta chains from one sample in a study of blood T cell repertoires in COVID-19. Sequenced by immunoSEQ multiplex PCR; TCRdb stores in-frame clones only, minus some. The repertoire includes some 220,000 clones, 80% of them detected once, and more than 10% sits in the top ten. Sequencing used peripheral blood. The receptors originated from a human donor in a cohort sampled during active COVID-19. Both conserved end residues are part of each CDR3. D genes are given only for firm matches. Size is omitted from some rows. Given values are once, few, many or a class for expanded clones.

J gene	clone size	CDR3 length	D gene	V gene	CDR3 protein	CDR3 DNA
TRBJ2-5	NA	14	NA	TRBV27	CASRTAGAQETQYF	TGTGCCAGCCGAACCGCGGGGGCACAAGAGACCCAGTACTTC
TRBJ2-3	NA	14	NA	TRBV2	CADRGGENTDTQYF	TGTGCCGACCGAGGCGGGGAGAACACAGATACGCAGTATTTT
TRBJ2-3	NA	17	NA	TRBV9	CASSVALSGETTDTQYF	TGTGCCAGCAGCGTAGCGCTCTCGGGAGAAACCACAGATACGCAGTATTTT
TRBJ1-1	once	16	NA	TRBV4-3	CASSQDRSQHHTEAFF	TGCGCCAGCAGCCAAGATCGCTCACAGCATCACACTGAAGCTTTCTTT
TRBJ2-5	once	15	TRBD1	TRBV7-6	CASSPGQGVWETQYF	TGTGCCAGCAGCCCCGGACAGGGGGTTTGGGAGACCCAGTACTTC
TRBJ1-1	NA	15	TRBD1	TRBV28	CASRGLGTGRTEAFF	TGTGCCAGCAGGGGACTAGGGACAGGGAGGACTGAAGCTTTCTTT
TRBJ2-5	NA	12	NA	TRBV7-2	CASSLIRETQYF	TGTGCCAGCAGCCTTATTAGAGAGACCCAGTACTTC
TRBJ2-3	NA	14	NA	TRBV24-1	CATSKTELTDTQYF	TGTGCCACCAGTAAGACAGAGCTCACAGATACGCAGTATTTT
TRBJ1-1	NA	13	NA	TRBV5-1	CASSGTQNTEAFF	TGCGCCAGCAGCGGGACACAGAACACTGAAGCTTTCTTT
TRBJ2-2	NA	14	TRBD2	TRBV28	CALQRSGVTGELFF	TGTGCCCTCCAACGGAGCGGGGTAACCGGGGAGCTGTTTTTT
TRBJ1-5	NA	20	NA	TRBV23-1	CASSHIGEQGLRYSNQPQHF	TGCGCCAGCAGTCATATTGGCGAACAGGGCCTGCGATATAGCAATCAGCCCCAGCATTTT
TRBJ1-1	NA	18	TRBD1	TRBV5-8	CASSLDDGDRTLLPEAFF	TGTGCCAGCAGCTTGGATGATGGGGACAGGACGCTCTTACCTGAAGCTTTCTTT
TRBJ1-2	NA	15	TRBD1	TRBV7-8	CASSLASTGYGGYTF	TGTGCCAGCAGCTTAGCGTCGACAGGGTACGGTGGCTACACCTTC
TRBJ2-1	NA	17	TRBD2	TRBV4-3	CASSQDSPAGGRNEQFF	TGCGCCAGCAGCCAAGATTCCCCAGCGGGAGGTCGCAATGAGCAGTTCTTC
TRBJ1-2	NA	18	TRBD1	TRBV5-1	CASSFYFTGGPSAASYTF	TGCGCCAGCAGCTTTTATTTTACAGGGGGCCCGTCGGCGGCGAGCTACACCTTC
TRBJ1-2	NA	13	NA	TRBV6-4	CASMGGSSVCYTF	TGTGCCAGCATGGGGGGGTCTTCCGTTTGCTACACCTTC
TRBJ1-6	NA	14	NA	TRBV10-3	CAISETGSDSPLHF	TGTGCCATCAGTGAGACAGGGTCTGATTCACCCCTCCACTTT
TRBJ1-2	NA	16	TRBD1	TRBV4-1	CASSHSWTGEVAGYTF	TGCGCCAGCAGCCACAGTTGGACAGGGGAAGTCGCTGGCTACACCTTC
TRBJ2-4	NA	13	NA	TRBV6-4	CASSDQPEDIQYF	TGTGCCAGCAGTGACCAGCCGGAGGACATTCAGTACTTC
TRBJ2-6	NA	15	NA	TRBV3-1/TRBV3-2	CASSASRSGANVLTF	TGTGCCAGCAGCGCCTCCCGTAGTGGGGCCAACGTCCTGACTTTC
TRBJ2-7	NA	16	NA	TRBV3-1/TRBV3-2	CASSQAFGGRRYEQYF	TGTGCCAGCAGCCAAGCATTCGGGGGACGGCGATACGAGCAGTACTTC
TRBJ2-1	NA	15	NA	TRBV10-3	CAISGLTGFGNEQFF	TGTGCCATCAGTGGATTAACAGGGTTCGGGAATGAGCAGTTCTTC
TRBJ2-1	once	16	TRBD2	TRBV19	CASGDAGTSGAVEQFF	TGTGCCAGTGGGGACGCGGGGACTAGCGGGGCAGTGGAGCAGTTCTTC
TRBJ1-2	NA	15	NA	TRBV14	CASSPLIPPGSGYTF	TGTGCCAGCAGCCCTTTAATCCCGCCGGGGTCGGGCTACACCTTC
TRBJ2-1	NA	16	NA	TRBV7-2	CASSLAWGGGGEEQFF	TGTGCCAGCAGCTTAGCGTGGGGAGGGGGAGGAGAGGAGCAGTTCTTC
TRBJ1-5	NA	14	NA	TRBV24-1	CATSPRTSNQPQHF	TGTGCCACCAGTCCACGGACTTCAAATCAGCCCCAGCATTTT
TRBJ2-3	NA	15	NA	TRBV5-1	CASRPTAGATDTQYF	TGCGCCAGCAGACCCACAGCGGGCGCCACAGATACGCAGTATTTT
TRBJ1-2	NA	15	TRBD1	TRBV3-1/TRBV3-2	CASSQVSDRVYGYTF	TGTGCCAGCAGCCAGGTTTCGGACAGGGTCTATGGCTACACCTTC
TRBJ2-2	NA	15	NA	TRBV6-2/TRBV6-3	CASSLSGANTGELFF	TGTGCCAGCAGCCTATCGGGAGCGAACACCGGGGAGCTGTTTTTT
TRBJ2-1	few	13	TRBD2	TRBV27	CASSFSGRNEQFF	TGTGCCAGCAGTTTTAGCGGGAGGAATGAGCAGTTCTTC
TRBJ2-7	NA	15	TRBD1	TRBV4-1	CASSHPGQGSYEQYF	TGCGCCAGCAGCCACCCGGGACAGGGATCCTACGAGCAGTACTTC
TRBJ1-6	NA	18	TRBD1	TRBV6-6	CASSRGQGVETYNSPLHF	TGTGCCAGCAGCCGAGGACAGGGGGTAGAAACCTATAATTCACCCCTCCACTTT
TRBJ2-7	NA	15	NA	TRBV7-9	CASSSDLTASYEQYF	TGTGCCAGCAGCTCAGACCTGACAGCCTCCTACGAGCAGTACTTC